The present T cell receptor beta chain was sequenced within a study of T-cell memory formation after mild COVID-19. Findings of the study overall: Among clones peaking at day 37 in the second wave, SARS-CoV-2 specificity remained unconfirmed. Clones contracting day 15 to 85 were balanced CD4/CD8; later expanders leaned CD4+. Largely, contracting CD4+ clones fell within CM and EM, and contracting CD8+ clones within EMRA.

TCRdb itself ran the 5' RACE reads through MiXCR, one entry per CDR3 protein. The data contain 450,000 to 650,000 distinct CDR3 sequences, over 20% of them singletons. Germline V gene lookup returns CDR1 SGHTA and CDR2 FQGNSA. V was clipped by 5 bases and J by 4 bases; unmatched bases: 8. CDR3 length equals 16 residues. This clonotype was picked up a small number of times. The antigen is not known. The sample comprised PBMCs or a T cell subset sorted from them (not recorded which). The V call is TRBV7-2, the J call TRBJ1-4; 9 bases fit TRBD1. The clonotype originates from an adult woman who had mild COVID-19 (a few samples of this study predate the infection). Cell type and time point are not known. CDR3 amino acids: CASSHPTGGVNEKLFF. CDR3 DNA sequence: TGTGCCAGCAGCCACCCGACAGGGGGAGTTAATGAAAAACTGTTTTTT.